This T cell receptor (beta chain) emerged from a study of blood T cell repertoires in COVID-19. Study-level information: The United States, Italy and Spain provided the acute and convalescent COVID-19 samples. Sample material is recorded as cDNA or gDNA derived from T cells, B-cell-depleted T cells, or PBMCs.

Original handling: Amplification of reference gene primers was used by the study to estimate nucleated cell counts. Repertoires were generated with immunoSEQ multiplex PCR, while TCRdb's copy carries only in-frame clones and drops some. V and J calls and clone size are those listed in that table; D and trimming were worked out from the DNA. The data contain some 29,000 clones, 80% of them singletons. CDR1 is LNHDA, CDR2 SQIVND, per germline (reference sequence). The CDR3 runs 15 residues. V lost 5 bases, J lost 2 bases, and 7 bases stayed unmatched. The clonotype comes from a woman aged 70 to 79 with acute or convalescent COVID-19. Sequenced material: peripheral blood. The rearrangement links TRBV19 to TRBJ2-7, with 9 bases identical to TRBD2. CDR3 bases: TGTGCCAGTAGTCCTTCGACTAGCGGCACCTACGAGCAGTACTTC. It encodes CASSPSTSGTYEQYF.